The next 21 T cell receptor beta chains were all read from a single sample in a study of identical twins. TCRdb reprocessed the 5' RACE reads via MiXCR and lists one record per CDR3 protein. The sample lists about 700,000 distinct CDR3 sequences; 8.5% to 9.5% were seen once. This same sample was also part of a study on yellow fever vaccine responses in identical twins.

The sample was PBMCs. Source of these receptors: a woman in her late teens or twenties in good health.

This sequence joins TRBV6-4 and TRBJ2-2; TRBD2 aligns across 10 bases. CDR1 and CDR2 (germline): MRHNA, SNTAGT. The CDR3 is 16 amino acids. Unmatched junction bases numbered 9, after V lost 5 bases and J lost 6 bases. The CDR3 reads CASSRLAGEEPGELFF. As DNA, the CDR3 is TGTGCCAGCAGTCGTCTAGCGGGAGAGGAGCCCGGGGAGCTGTTTTTT.

The CDR3 loop is CASSLALGGDSYEQYF. The CDR3 bases are TGTGCCAGCAGCTTAGCGCTCGGGGGGGACTCCTACGAGCAGTACTTC. This chain connects TRBV7-6 to TRBJ2-7, with TRBD2 matching 8 bases. From germline, CDR1 is SGHVS and CDR2 FNYEAQ. V was pared by 0 bases and J by 0 bases, with 4 bases of the junction left unmatched. The CDR3 runs 16 residues. Together with reference TRBV7-6 and TRBJ2-7, the CDR3 gives the full variable domain: GAGVSQSPRYKVTKRGQDVALRCDPISGHVSLYWYRQALGQGPEFLTYFNYEAQQDKSGLPNDRFSAERPEGSISTLTIQRTEQRDSAMYRCASSLALGGDSYEQYFGPGTRLTVT.

At least ten counts were recorded for this clonotype. V usage is TRBV5-1 and J usage is TRBJ2-1, with 7 positions matching TRBD1. This CDR3 has 15 residues. Germline CDR1 reads SGHRS; CDR2 reads YFSETQ. The junction had 3 bases not matched to a gene; V was cut back by 3 bases and J by 0 bases. The CDR3 DNA follows: TGCGCCAGCAGCTGGGACAGTAACTCCTACAATGAGCAGTTCTTC. This codes for CASSWDSNSYNEQFF.

This clonotype was detected a few times. The genes are TRBV5-1 and TRBJ2-1, with D perhaps assigned TRBD1 or TRBD2 (5 bases each). The V end lost 3 bases, the J end lost 5 bases, and 12 bases lay between the germline ends. The CDR3 totals 14 residues. Germline CDR1 is SGHRS and CDR2 is YFSETQ. CDR3 sequence (DNA): TGCGCCAGCAGCTGGGACGGACTGAACAATGAGCAGTTCTTC. It specifies CASSWDGLNNEQFF.

The CDR3 DNA is TGTGCCAGCAGCTTACTAGCGTCGTACCAAGAGACCCAGTACTTC. Its protein is CASSLLASYQETQYF. The V and J genes are TRBV2 and TRBJ2-5; 7 bases agree with TRBD2. Per germline, CDR1 SNHLY and CDR2 FYNNEI. With 6 bases clipped from V and 0 bases from J, the junction kept 7 bases outside the gene matches. This CDR3 is built from 15 residues.

This chain connects TRBV3-1 to TRBJ2-1; maybe TRBD1 (5 bases). Germline CDR1 and CDR2: LGHDT and YNNKEL (reference sequence). V lost 0 bases and J lost 5, with 14 bases in between. This CDR3 has 16 residues. CDR3 sequence: CASSQDGQGRNNEQFF. The CDR3 DNA reads as TGTGCCAGCAGCCAAGATGGGCAGGGTCGAAACAATGAGCAGTTCTTC.

This clonotype was observed at least ten times. The V and J genes are TRBV7-9 and TRBJ2-3; maybe TRBD1 (6 bases). The CDR3 length is 15 residues. From germline, CDR1 is SEHNR and CDR2 FQNEAQ (reference sequence). Trimming removed 3 bases from V and 1 base from J, with 11 bases in between. CDR3 nucleotides: TGTGCCAGCAGCTTTGCAGGGGCTGGCACAGATACGCAGTATTTT. It encodes CASSFAGAGTDTQYF.

This clonotype was seen more than once but under ten times. The chain employs TRBV29-1 and TRBJ2-1, with a weak D call TRBD1 (5 bases). CDR3 length equals 16 residues. From germline, CDR1 is SQVTM and CDR2 ANQGSEA. The ends were cut back, 7 bases at V and 3 bases at J, with 22 bases in the middle. Here the CDR3 reads CSGLLQGFVNYNEQFF. CDR3 coding DNA: TGCAGCGGGTTATTGCAGGGCTTCGTTAACTACAATGAGCAGTTCTTC.

This clonotype was seen at least ten times. The chain has TRBV4-3 and TRBJ2-1, with 8 nucleotides matching TRBD2. The CDR3 extends over 16 amino acids. CDR1 is LGHNA and CDR2 is YSLEER in the germline V gene. Losses at the gene ends were 0 bases for V and 4 bases for J; bases not matched to a gene: 5. In nucleotides, the CDR3 is TGCGCCAGCAGCCAAGATCGAATAGCGGGATACAATGAGCAGTTCTTC. Protein product: CASSQDRIAGYNEQFF.

This sequence joins TRBV20-1 and TRBJ2-7, with 8 bases fitting TRBD2. The ends lost 6 bases at V and 0 bases at J; junction bases unmatched: 10. The CDR3 spans 15 residues. Germline assignment: CDR1 DFQATT and CDR2 SNEGSKA (reference sequence). The CDR3: CSADPAGGSSYEQYF. The CDR3 bases are TGCAGTGCGGACCCTGCGGGGGGCTCCTCCTACGAGCAGTACTTC.

This clonotype was detected only a few times. The chain is built from TRBV20-1 and TRBJ2-7; no clear D gene. CDR3 size: 11 residues. In germline, CDR1 is DFQATT, CDR2 SNEGSKA (reference sequence). Trimming shortened V by 5 bases and J by 3 bases, and 8 bases separated the two germline ends. CDR3 loop: CSALLDYEQYF. CDR3 sequence (DNA): TGCAGTGCTTTGCTAGACTACGAGCAGTACTTC.

The CDR3 bases are TGCAGTGCTAGACCCGGGTGGAACACCGGGGAGCTGTTTTTT. Its translation is CSARPGWNTGELFF. The chain combines TRBV20-1 with TRBJ2-2; no clear D. Germline V lookup: CDR1 DFQATT, CDR2 SNEGSKA (reference sequence). CDR3 length equals 14 residues. V gave up 2 bases and J gave up 1 base, with 8 bases separating them.

V usage is TRBV7-2 and J usage is TRBJ2-1; possible D gene TRBD2, 7 bases. V gave up 1 base and J gave up 4 bases, with 14 bases separating them. Per germline, CDR1 SGHTA and CDR2 FQGNSA. This CDR3 is 16 amino acids long. The CDR3 DNA is TGTGCCAGCAGCTTAGGGGGGGGCCGGAGATACAATGAGCAGTTCTTC. It yields the protein CASSLGGGRRYNEQFF. Based on the CDR3 plus reference TRBV7-2 and TRBJ2-1, the full variable domain is GAGVSQSPSNKVTEKGKDVELRCDPISGHTALYWYRQSLGQGLEFLIYFQGNSAPDKSGLPSDRFSAERTGGSVSTLTIQRTQQEDSAVYLCASSLGGGRRYNEQFFGPGTRLTVL.

This clonotype was recorded once. The gene calls are TRBV30 and TRBJ2-7; 10 nucleotides line up with TRBD1. Germline V gene sequence: CDR1 GTSNPN, CDR2 SVGIG (reference sequence). The CDR3 length is 12 residues. V gave up 3 bases and J gave up 6 bases; unmatched junction bases: 2. The CDR3 protein is CAWRTGGLEQYF. The DNA for the CDR3 is TGTGCCTGGAGGACAGGGGGCCTCGAGCAGTACTTC.

This clonotype came up a few times. The V and J genes are TRBV7-2 and TRBJ1-4, with unresolved D. Per germline, CDR1 SGHTA and CDR2 FQGNSA. Trimming removed 8 bases from V and 5 bases from J, with 12 bases in between. CDR3 length: 13 amino acids. Written as DNA, the CDR3 is TGTGCCAGCGGCCGGAGCGTAAATGAAAAACTGTTTTTT. It is translated as CASGRSVNEKLFF. Full variable domain (remainder filled in from reference TRBV7-2 and TRBJ1-4): GAGVSQSPSNKVTEKGKDVELRCDPISGHTALYWYRQSLGQGLEFLIYFQGNSAPDKSGLPSDRFSAERTGGSVSTLTIQRTQQEDSAVYLCASGRSVNEKLFFGSGTQLSVL.

The chain carries TRBV2 and TRBJ2-3, with TRBD2 as a possible D gene (7 bases). Deletions cut 5 bases from V and 3 bases from J, with 18 bases between. CDR1 is SNHLY, CDR2 FYNNEI, per germline. The CDR3 loop spans 16 amino acids. The CDR3: CASSHEGGAGTDTQYF. The CDR3 DNA follows: TGTGCCAGCAGTCATGAGGGGGGGGCTGGGACAGATACGCAGTATTTT.

In the case of this clonotype: The junction differs from germline at one of its ends, possibly a read error. V and J are TRBV6-2 or TRBV6-3 and TRBJ1-1; 9 bases match TRBD1. The germline gives CDR1 MNHEY, CDR2 SVGEGT. The CDR3 runs to 16 residues. CDR3 protein: CAGSYPGQGLNTEAFF. The CDR3, as DNA: TGTGCCGGCAGTTACCCCGGACAGGGGCTGAACACTGAAGCTTTCTTT.

This clonotype was observed many times. This rearrangement joins TRBV14 to TRBJ1-2, with a weak D call TRBD1 (5 bases). Germline-derived CDR1 and CDR2 are SGHDN and FVKESK. Trimming stripped 4 bases from V and 4 bases from J, with 10 bases between. The CDR3 runs 13 residues. Here the CDR3 DNA reads TGTGCCAGCAGCCTCAGGGTGGGCTATGGCTACACCTTC. It yields the protein CASSLRVGYGYTF.

The V and J genes are TRBV7-6 and TRBJ1-5; D ambiguous. Germline V gene sequence: CDR1 SGHVS, CDR2 FNYEAQ. V lost 10 bases and J 2 bases, leaving 15 bases between the germline ends. The CDR3 loop spans 14 amino acids. The CDR3 region is CATRGGMGNQPQHF. For the CDR3, the DNA is TGTGCCACTCGGGGTGGTATGGGCAATCAGCCCCAGCATTTT. The variable domain in full, with the rest retrieved from reference TRBV7-6 and TRBJ1-5, is GAGVSQSPRYKVTKRGQDVALRCDPISGHVSLYWYRQALGQGPEFLTYFNYEAQQDKSGLPNDRFSAERPEGSISTLTIQRTEQRDSAMYRCATRGGMGNQPQHFGDGTRLSIL.

This chain links TRBV9 with TRBJ1-1; the match to TRBD1 covers 8 bases. CDR3 length: 14 residues. Germline V gene data show CDR1 as SGDLS and CDR2 as YYNGEE. V was pared by 4 bases and J by 4 bases, with 6 bases of the junction left unmatched. CDR3: CASSPTGGSTEAFF. CDR3 DNA sequence: TGTGCCAGCAGCCCCACAGGGGGGAGCACTGAAGCTTTCTTT.

This clonotype was seen many times. Here the CDR3 reads CASSLIRAGELFF. As DNA, the CDR3 is TGTGCCAGCAGCTTAATTAGGGCCGGGGAGCTGTTTTTT. V usage is TRBV7-6 and J usage is TRBJ2-2, with D unresolved. The CDR3 has 13 amino acids. Germline lookup yields CDR1 SGHVS and CDR2 FNYEAQ. V was trimmed by 2 bases and J by 6 bases, leaving 7 bases between them.